Reported below is one T cell receptor (beta chain). This sample is part of a study of CD8+ T cells in alopecia areata. Extracted RNA was reverse transcribed into cDNA, the sequencing template. The data were produced by immunoSEQ multiplex PCR, yet TCRdb's version contains in-frame clones alone and is incomplete. The table lists fewer than 200,000 clones, over 50% of them singletons, with roughly 15% in the top ten. Germline V gene lookup returns CDR1 MNHNS and CDR2 SASEGT. The CDR3 loop spans 15 amino acids. V gave up 4 bases and J gave up 8 bases; unmatched junction bases: 9. Peripheral blood and lesional scalp punch biopsies came from alopecia areata patients.

The V call is TRBV6-1, the J call TRBJ1-4; 8 bases agree with TRBD1. The sample here was CD4+ T cells sorted from blood, taken at week 0. The TCR was taken from a human donor with alopecia areata. The CDR3 nucleotides read TGTGCCAGCAGTGCGGACAGGGAAGCGTGGGAAAAACTGTTTTTT. This gives the protein CASSADREAWEKLFF.